This TCR beta chain derives from a study of OX40 agonist ivuxolimab in advanced cancers. Study information: Hepatocellular carcinoma, melanoma, renal cell or head and neck cancer occurred in dose-escalation patients. Study observations and caveats: Those patients achieving a partial response at 0.1-3.0 mg/kg showed among the lowest clonal expansion. Relative to CD4+ cells, CD8+ T cells on average had more expanded clones. Clonal expansion was seen in CD4+ and CD8+ blood T cells by week 6 at 0.1 to 3.0 mg/kg.

The CDR3 covers 13 residues. Germline V gene lookup returns CDR1 SGHVS and CDR2 FNYEAQ. V was clipped by 1 base and J by 4 bases, with 8 bases between them. A word on this clone: Its target is unknown.

Produced via immunoSEQ multiplex PCR; TCRdb's table is partial and in-frame only. The sample has more than 55,000 clones; more than 75% are singletons. Sequencing used CD4+ or CD8+ T cells sorted from blood, obtained in a trial of the OX40 agonist ivuxolimab. The clonotype was recovered from an adult with an advanced solid tumor such as melanoma, head and neck, liver or kidney cancer. The chain uses TRBV7-6 and TRBJ2-7; D is unclear. The CDR3 protein is CASSLGYIYEQYF. The CDR3 DNA reads TGTGCCAGCAGCTTAGGGTACATTTACGAGCAGTACTTC.